This entry lists 31 T cell receptor beta chains sequenced from one sample in a study of blood T cells in healthy people across ages (dated by TCRdb to the mid-2010s). The library was built by means of 5' RACE. The sequencing machine was an Illumina HiSeq 2500. A second PCR of about 6 to 11 cycles was run with a J-beta primer mix and a sample-barcoded 5' primer. TCRdb trimmed the raw reads at Q25, called clones with MiXCR and kept productive beta chains. Rows are unified per CDR3 protein, each entry keeping the most common DNA and genes. Counted in this sample were under 2,000,000 distinct CDR3 sequences; roughly 49% of them appeared once. The top ten hold 2.1% of the sample. Material: blood. Receptors originate from a woman aged 40 to 49 in good health.

This chain uses TRBV12-3 or TRBV12-4 with TRBJ2-1; a weak D match, TRBD2 (5 bases). CDR3 length: 14 residues. V lost 1 base and J lost 9, with 13 bases in between. This chain's CDR3 is CASSLVRARGEQFF. The CDR3 DNA is TGTGCCAGCAGTTTAGTTAGGGCCCGGGGTGAGCAGTTCTTC.

V and J are TRBV5-1 and TRBJ1-2; possible D gene TRBD1, 6 bases. The CDR3 covers 16 residues. The V gene lost 4 bases and the J gene lost 4 bases, with 20 bases spanning the gap. Germline V gene data show CDR1 as SGHRS and CDR2 as YFSETQ. This CDR3 is CASSRMDGGASYGYTF. CDR3 DNA: TGCGCCAGCAGCCGGATGGATGGGGGGGCGAGCTATGGCTACACCTTC.

The sample holds a few counts of this clonotype. The V and J genes are TRBV7-2 and TRBJ2-5; no firm D call. The DNA end lines up better with TRBJ2-7; the J call may be wrong. Per the germline V gene, CDR1 is SGHTA and CDR2 is FQGNSA. The CDR3 is made up of 13 amino acids. CDR3 residues: CASSTRPRNEQYF. The CDR3 DNA reads as TGTGCCAGCAGCACAAGGCCAAGAAACGAGCAGTACTTC.

The V call is TRBV5-4, the J call TRBJ2-4, with 7 bases lining up with TRBD1. The ends lost 8 bases at V and 4 bases at J; junction bases unmatched: 6. The length of the CDR3 is 13 residues. Looked up from germline, CDR1 is SGHNT and CDR2 is YYREEE (reference sequence). The CDR3 spells CASNLDRKNIQYF. For the CDR3, the DNA is TGTGCCAGTAACCTGGACAGGAAAAACATTCAGTACTTC.

V usage is TRBV21-1 and J usage is TRBJ1-5. TRBV21-1 is a pseudogene locus. The CDR3 loop spans 19 amino acids. The CDR3 loop is CASSGGMHARPGSNQPQHF. The CDR3 DNA reads TGTGCCAGCAGCGGCGGGATGCATGCTCGTCCGGGCAGCAATCAGCCCCAGCATTTT.

V and J are TRBV27 and TRBJ1-5; D gene uncertain. The V end was cut by 5 bases, the J end by 3 bases, with 17 bases between. The CDR3 sequence is 16 residues long. Germline V CDR1 and CDR2: MNHEY, SMNVEV (reference sequence). The CDR3 DNA reads TGTGCCAGCAGTCCCCTTGGACGTACCGCCAATCAGCCCCAGCATTTT. Residues: CASSPLGRTANQPQHF.

This clonotype was counted a few times. This chain links TRBV27 with TRBJ1-5; D is uncertain. Trimming cost V 6 bases and J 2 bases, with 8 bases left between them. Germline CDR1 reads MNHEY; CDR2 reads SMNVEV (reference sequence). This CDR3 has 13 amino acids. This CDR3 reads CASRALGNQPQHF. For the CDR3, the DNA is TGTGCCAGCAGGGCCTTGGGCAATCAGCCCCAGCATTTT.

DNA for the CDR3: TGCAGTGCTAAGAGCGCTCATGCTCAAGAGACCCAGTACTTC. Encoded protein: CSAKSAHAQETQYF. The chain recombines TRBV20-1 with TRBJ2-5; D is uncertain. Per the germline V gene, CDR1 is DFQATT and CDR2 is SNEGSKA (reference sequence). CDR3 length: 14 residues. V was clipped by 4 bases and J by 2 bases, with 14 bases between them.

This clonotype came up a few times. This chain links TRBV28 with TRBJ1-5; perhaps TRBD1 as D (6 bases). V shed 8 bases and J shed 5 bases, with 22 bases lying between them. CDR3 length: 16 amino acids. Germline loops: CDR1 MDHEN, CDR2 SYDVKM. CDR3 in amino acids: CASSTDRQSWDQPQHF. The CDR3, as DNA: TGTGCCAGCTCTACAGACAGGCAGTCCTGGGATCAGCCCCAGCATTTT.

The chain employs TRBV10-3 and TRBJ2-7, with D maybe TRBD2 (6 bases). Germline CDR1 and CDR2: ENHRY and SYGVKD. Trimming cost V 0 bases and J 6 bases, with 9 bases left between them. The CDR3 covers 13 residues. The CDR3 sequence is CAISESSSGEQYF. CDR3 DNA sequence: TGTGCCATCAGTGAGTCGAGTAGCGGCGAGCAGTACTTC.

This clonotype was seen a few times. This chain links TRBV6-2 or TRBV6-3 with TRBJ2-7; tentatively, D is TRBD2 (6 bases). Germline CDR1 and CDR2: MNHEY and SVGEGT. Trimming stripped 8 bases from V and 3 bases from J, with 20 bases between. The CDR3 length is 15 residues. The CDR3 here is CASGNRKLALYEQYF. The CDR3 DNA sequence: TGTGCCAGCGGCAACAGGAAACTAGCACTCTACGAGCAGTACTTC.

V gene TRBV5-1 combines with J gene TRBJ2-5, with D possibly called TRBD1 or TRBD2 (6 bases each). V lost 4 bases and J lost 11, with 27 bases in between. The CDR3 contains 16 residues. CDR1 SGHRS and CDR2 YFSETQ come from the germline V gene. CDR3 in amino acids: CASSDLYRGRLDEQYF. The CDR3 DNA reads as TGCGCCAGCAGCGACCTGTACCGGGGGCGACTGGATGAGCAGTACTTC. Full variable domain (missing parts from reference TRBV5-1 and TRBJ2-5): KAGVTQTPRYLIKTRGQQVTLSCSPISGHRSVSWYQQTPGQGLQFLFEYFSETQRNKGNFPGRFSGRQFSNSRSEMNVSTLELGDSALYLCASSDLYRGRLDEQYFGPGTRLLVL.

V and J are TRBV28 and TRBJ2-3; no definite D call. Trimming removed 1 base from V and 4 bases from J, with 12 bases in between. This CDR3 contains 15 residues. Germline V gene data show CDR1 as MDHEN and CDR2 as SYDVKM. The CDR3 loop is CASSLSQASPDTQYF. The CDR3, as DNA: TGTGCCAGCAGTTTATCCCAGGCCAGCCCAGATACGCAGTATTTT.

This clonotype has a handful of counts. The chain joins TRBV12-3 or TRBV12-4 to TRBJ2-1; TRBD2 matches 8 bases. The CDR3 is 16 residues long. With V trimmed by 6 bases and J by 2 bases, 9 bases remained unmatched. The CDR3 sequence: CASSRRGGLTYNEQFF. CDR3 in DNA: TGTGCCAGCAGCCGTCGGGGGGGACTAACCTACAATGAGCAGTTCTTC.

This clonotype was seen only a few times. This chain joins TRBV2 and TRBJ1-2; D ambiguous. Germline assignment: CDR1 SNHLY and CDR2 FYNNEI. This CDR3 contains 13 residues. V shed 4 bases and J shed 2 bases, with 8 bases lying between them. The CDR3 sequence: CASSGPSNYGYTF. CDR3 sequence (DNA): TGTGCCAGCAGTGGGCCGAGCAACTATGGCTACACCTTC.

V is TRBV28 and J is TRBJ2-4; TRBD1 matches at 11 bases. Germline CDR1 MDHEN, CDR2 SYDVKM. This CDR3 is built from 13 residues. Here the CDR3 reads CAGQGATKNIQYF. Written as DNA, the CDR3 is TGTGCTGGACAGGGGGCTACCAAAAACATTCAGTACTTC.

This clonotype occurred a few times. The genes are TRBV29-1 and TRBJ2-3; 8 bases agree with TRBD2. Germline CDR1 and CDR2: SQVTM and ANQGSEA. The CDR3 totals 15 residues. The junction had 7 bases not matched to a gene; V was cut back by 5 bases and J by 0 bases. CDR3 DNA: TGCAGCGTTCGGGTCGGGGGGGGCAGCACAGATACGCAGTATTTT. Amino acid sequence: CSVRVGGGSTDTQYF.

The DNA for the CDR3 is TGTGCCAGCAGCGTAAGTACTGAGCAGTTCTTC. It is translated as CASSVSTEQFF. V and J are TRBV9 and TRBJ2-1; D gene uncertain. The CDR3 loop spans 11 amino acids. Trimming pared 1 base from V and 9 bases from J, leaving 5 bases between. CDR1 and CDR2 from the germline V gene are SGDLS and YYNGEE.

V and J are TRBV6-2 or TRBV6-3 and TRBJ1-4, with D possibly TRBD1 on 6 matching bases. Germline V gene lookup returns CDR1 MNHEY and CDR2 SVGEGT. CDR3 length: 14 residues. With 5 bases removed from V and 8 bases from J, the gap between germline ends came to 15 bases. In nucleotides, the CDR3 is TGTGCCAGCAGTGCGGGACAAATGGGAGAAAAACTGTTTTTT. It encodes CASSAGQMGEKLFF.

This clonotype came up a few times. The gene calls are TRBV20-1 and TRBJ1-2; 9 bases are a match to TRBD1. The CDR3 extends over 14 amino acids. Germline CDR1 reads DFQATT; CDR2 reads SNEGSKA (reference sequence). The junction had 6 bases not matched to a gene; V was cut back by 6 bases and J by 1 base. CDR3 in DNA: TGCAGTGCCGCAGGGACAGGGATTAACTATGGCTACACCTTC. Translated, it gives CSAAGTGINYGYTF.

The gene calls are TRBV5-1 and TRBJ2-1, with 9 bases that match TRBD1. From germline, CDR1 is SGHRS and CDR2 YFSETQ. The V gene end was trimmed by 0 bases and the J gene end by 3 bases; junction bases not matched to a gene: 4. This CDR3 comprises 16 residues. The CDR3 DNA follows: TGCGCCAGCAGCTTGGATGAGACAGGGGGCTACAATGAGCAGTTCTTC. Its translation: CASSLDETGGYNEQFF.

The J gene is TRBJ2-2, the V gene TRBV29-1, with TRBD1 matching 7 bases. Germline CDR1 reads SQVTM; CDR2 reads ANQGSEA. V lost 7 bases, J lost 1 base, and 9 bases stayed unmatched. This CDR3 has 15 residues. CDR3 sequence: CSAVPGQLNTGELFF. As DNA, the CDR3 is TGCAGCGCCGTTCCGGGACAGCTGAACACCGGGGAGCTGTTTTTT.

This clonotype was seen a few times. The chain joins TRBV6-1 to TRBJ2-7; TRBD1 is a possible D gene (6 bases). There are 12 residues in the CDR3. Trimming took 6 bases from V and 4 from J, leaving 10 bases between them. CDR1 is MNHNS and CDR2 is SASEGT in the germline V gene. CDR3 protein: CASRRTEYEQYF. The DNA of the CDR3 is TGTGCCAGCAGAAGGACAGAGTACGAGCAGTACTTC.

This clonotype has a handful of counts. The V call is TRBV7-9, the J call TRBJ2-3; 9 bases are a match to TRBD2. After removal of 3 bases from V and 4 bases from J, the junction contained 8 bases not matched to a gene. Germline lookup yields CDR1 SEHNR and CDR2 FQNEAQ (reference sequence). This CDR3 has 16 amino acids. The CDR3 sequence is CASSFGPAGGSDTQYF. The CDR3 DNA is TGTGCCAGCAGCTTTGGCCCAGCGGGGGGATCAGATACGCAGTATTTT. Full variable domain (missing parts from reference TRBV7-9 and TRBJ2-3): DTGVSQNPRHKITKRGQNVTFRCDPISEHNRLYWYRQTLGQGPEFLTYFQNEAQLEKSRLLSDRFSAERPKGSFSTLEIQRTEQGDSAMYLCASSFGPAGGSDTQYFGPGTRLTVL.

This clonotype was seen a few times. The rearrangement uses TRBV7-2 and TRBJ2-3; D is tentatively TRBD1 or TRBD2 (5 bases each). CDR1 and CDR2 from the germline V gene are SGHTA and FQGNSA. V was shortened by 5 bases and J by 2 bases, with 11 bases between the two germline ends. The CDR3 runs to 14 residues. The CDR3 region is CASSRTLVTDTQYF. For the CDR3, the DNA is TGTGCCAGCAGCCGGACACTAGTCACAGATACGCAGTATTTT. Using reference TRBV7-2 and TRBJ2-3 for the parts outside the CDR3, the full variable domain is GAGVSQSPSNKVTEKGKDVELRCDPISGHTALYWYRQSLGQGLEFLIYFQGNSAPDKSGLPSDRFSAERTGGSVSTLTIQRTQQEDSAVYLCASSRTLVTDTQYFGPGTRLTVL.

This clonotype was detected a few times. V and J are TRBV9 and TRBJ2-6, with D tentatively TRBD2 (6 bases). This CDR3 has 20 residues. V lost 0 bases to trimming and J lost 2 bases, with 21 bases between them. Germline V gene data show CDR1 as SGDLS and CDR2 as YYNGEE. Here the CDR3 reads CASSVGITAWGDTGANVLTF. Here the CDR3 DNA reads TGTGCCAGCAGCGTAGGGATAACCGCATGGGGGGATACTGGGGCCAACGTCCTGACTTTC.

This sequence joins TRBV6-1 and TRBJ2-4, with TRBD1 identical over 9 bases. The CDR3 covers 13 residues. Per the germline V gene, CDR1 is MNHNS and CDR2 is SASEGT. The trim removed 3 bases at V and 7 bases at J, leaving 1 base unmatched. The CDR3 nucleotides are TGTGCCAGCAGTGACGGACAGGGGAACATTCAGTACTTC. Amino acid sequence: CASSDGQGNIQYF.

V gene TRBV4-3 combines with J gene TRBJ1-2; a weak D match, TRBD1 (5 bases). Germline lookup yields CDR1 LGHNA and CDR2 YSLEER. V lost 1 base, J lost 4 bases, and 13 bases lay in between. This CDR3 has 15 amino acids. In nucleotides, the CDR3 is TGCGCCAGCAGCCAAGGCGAGGGGTGGGGCTATGGCTACACCTTC. It codes for CASSQGEGWGYGYTF.

This chain joins TRBV6-2 or TRBV6-3 and TRBJ2-1; 12 bases align to TRBD2. Germline V gene data show CDR1 as MNHEY and CDR2 as SVGEGT. This CDR3 contains 20 residues. V lost 2 bases to trimming and J lost 0 bases; unmatched junction nucleotides: 11. CDR3 DNA: TGTGCCAGCAGTTACCTCCGGGCTAGCGGGGGGGCGAGCTCCTACAATGAGCAGTTCTTC. The encoded protein is CASSYLRASGGASSYNEQFF.

J is TRBJ1-4 and V is TRBV2; 7 bases are a match to TRBD1. This CDR3 contains 16 residues. V was pared by 4 bases and J by 4 bases, with 9 bases of the junction left unmatched. Per germline, CDR1 SNHLY and CDR2 FYNNEI. As DNA, the CDR3 is TGTGCCAGCAGTGTGGCACAGGGGTGGGGTAATGAAAAACTGTTTTTT. Its translation: CASSVAQGWGNEKLFF.

This chain links TRBV11-2 with TRBJ2-3; 14 positions match TRBD2. CDR1 is SGHAT, CDR2 FQNNGV, per germline. With 5 bases clipped from V and 4 bases from J, the junction kept 5 bases outside the gene matches. The CDR3 has 16 amino acids. The CDR3 reads CASSPGTSGGPDTQYF. The CDR3 DNA is TGTGCCAGCAGCCCCGGGACTAGCGGGGGTCCAGATACGCAGTATTTT.